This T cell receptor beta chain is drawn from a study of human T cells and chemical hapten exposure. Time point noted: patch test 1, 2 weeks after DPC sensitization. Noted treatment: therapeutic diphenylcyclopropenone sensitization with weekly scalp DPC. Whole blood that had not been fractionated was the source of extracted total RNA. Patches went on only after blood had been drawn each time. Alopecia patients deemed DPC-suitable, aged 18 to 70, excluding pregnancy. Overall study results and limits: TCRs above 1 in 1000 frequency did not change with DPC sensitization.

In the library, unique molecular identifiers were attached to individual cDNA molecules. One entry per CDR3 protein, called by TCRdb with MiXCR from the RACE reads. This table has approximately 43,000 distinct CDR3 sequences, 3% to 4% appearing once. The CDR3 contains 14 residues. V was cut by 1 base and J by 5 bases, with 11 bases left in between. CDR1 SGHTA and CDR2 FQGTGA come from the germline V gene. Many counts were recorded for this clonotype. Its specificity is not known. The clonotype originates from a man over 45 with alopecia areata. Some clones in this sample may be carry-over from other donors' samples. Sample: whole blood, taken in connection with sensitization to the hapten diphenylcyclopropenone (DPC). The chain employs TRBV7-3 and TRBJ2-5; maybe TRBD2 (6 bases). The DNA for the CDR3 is TGTGCCAGCAGCTTAAATGGCGGGACGGAGACCCAGTACTTC. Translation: CASSLNGGTETQYF. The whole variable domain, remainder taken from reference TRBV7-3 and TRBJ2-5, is GAGVSQTPSNKVTEKGKYVELRCDPISGHTALYWYRQSLGQGPEFLIYFQGTGAADDSGLPNDRFFAVRPEGSVSTLKIQRTERGDSAVYLCASSLNGGTETQYFGPGTRLLVL.